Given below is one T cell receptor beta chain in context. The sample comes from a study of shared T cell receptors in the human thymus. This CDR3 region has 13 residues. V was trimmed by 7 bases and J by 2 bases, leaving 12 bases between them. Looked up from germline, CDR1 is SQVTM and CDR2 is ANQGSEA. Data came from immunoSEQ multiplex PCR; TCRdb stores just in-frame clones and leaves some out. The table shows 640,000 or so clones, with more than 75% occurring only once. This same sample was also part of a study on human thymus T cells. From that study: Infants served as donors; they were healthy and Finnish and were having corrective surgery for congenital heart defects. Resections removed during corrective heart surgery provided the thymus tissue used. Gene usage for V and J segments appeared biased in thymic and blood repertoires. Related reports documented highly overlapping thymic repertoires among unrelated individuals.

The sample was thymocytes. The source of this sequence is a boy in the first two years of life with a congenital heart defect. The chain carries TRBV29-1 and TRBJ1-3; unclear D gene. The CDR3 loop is CSGQEGAGNTIYF. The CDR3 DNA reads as TGCAGCGGCCAGGAGGGCGCTGGAAACACCATATATTTT.